This T cell receptor (beta chain) was captured in a study of identical twins. Through template switching, a universal primer site was introduced, and the cDNA contained unique molecular identifiers. From the 5' RACE reads, TCRdb called clonotypes with MiXCR, one entry per CDR3 protein. The data show 700,000 to 950,000 distinct CDR3 sequences, 9% to 15% seen once. There are 15 residues in the CDR3. V was clipped by 6 bases and J by 11 bases; unmatched bases: 14. Germline V gene sequence: CDR1 MNHNS, CDR2 SASEGT. There are many counts of this clonotype. The data were also submitted as part of a second study, on yellow fever vaccine responses in identical twins.

This TCR was recovered from a woman aged 18 to 35 in good health. The source material was PBMCs. The rearrangement links TRBV6-1 to TRBJ1-1; TRBD1 agrees at 11 bases. The CDR3 nucleotides are TGTGCCAGCAGAGCTGATCGGACAGGGGGCGCGACGGCTTTCTTT. Its translation is CASRADRTGGATAFF.